This T cell receptor beta chain was identified in a study of shared clonotypes between healthy human individuals. Naive CD8 cells comprised CD45RO-negative, CCR7-positively selected cells, excluding terminally differentiated effector memory CD45RA+ cells. Sequencing was performed with immunoSEQ multiplex PCR; in TCRdb, only in-frame clones are kept and a portion is missing. Counted here are about 2.1 million clones, around 95% occurring once; the ten biggest clones make up about 1.6%. Per the germline V gene, CDR1 is SGHTA and CDR2 is FQGNSA. Germline trimming cut 1 base from V and 5 bases from J; bases unmatched to any gene: 7. The CDR3 loop spans 15 amino acids.

Sequencing used naive CD8+ T cells from PBMCs. The J gene is TRBJ2-5, the V gene TRBV7-2, with 7 bases identical to TRBD1. The sequence was obtained from a man aged 18 to 30 in good health. Some clones in this sample may be carry-over from other donors' samples. CDR3 nucleotides: TGTGCCAGCAGCTTAGTAGACAGGGCCAAGGAGACCCAGTACTTC. It yields the protein CASSLVDRAKETQYF.